This T cell receptor beta chain emerged from a study of cytotoxic CD8 clonotypes in ibrutinib-treated CLL. Overall study findings and caveats: Public clonotypes (which were uncommon) either contracted or remained stable on treatment. Having risen at ibrutinib response, clonality had fallen back toward baseline by progression. Sampling times (in sustained-remission versus progressing patients) were not the same.

About this clone itself: What it binds is unknown.

Deep sequencing aimed at 1 in 200,000 to 1 in 1 million T cells' resolution. The repertoire was sequenced with immunoSEQ multiplex PCR; TCRdb's copy has only in-frame clones and lacks some. In the table there are roughly 220,000 clones, about three quarters of which are singletons. The sequencing here drew on PBMCs, taken after 12 months of ibrutinib treatment. The sequence came from a human donor with chronic lymphocytic leukemia.

The CDR3 protein is CASSSAGGNQPQHF. The CDR3 DNA sequence: TGTGCCAGCAGCTCTGCGGGGGGCAATCAGCCCCAGCATTTT. V usage is TRBV7-2 and J usage is TRBJ1-5, with D maybe TRBD1 (5 bases). Per germline, CDR1 SGHTA and CDR2 FQGNSA. The CDR3 has 14 residues. V lost 4 bases to trimming and J lost 2 bases, with 9 bases between them.